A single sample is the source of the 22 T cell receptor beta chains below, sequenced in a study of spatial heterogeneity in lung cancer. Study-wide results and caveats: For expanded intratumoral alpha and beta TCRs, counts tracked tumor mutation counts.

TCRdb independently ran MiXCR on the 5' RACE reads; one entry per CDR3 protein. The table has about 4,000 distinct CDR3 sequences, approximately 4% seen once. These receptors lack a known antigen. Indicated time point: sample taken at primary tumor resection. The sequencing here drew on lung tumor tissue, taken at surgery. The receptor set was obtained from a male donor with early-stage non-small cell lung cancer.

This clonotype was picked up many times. The DNA for the CDR3 is TGTGCCAGCAGCTTGTTAGGCAGGGGATGGGAGCAGTACTTC. It yields the protein CASSLLGRGWEQYF. The J gene is TRBJ2-7, the V gene TRBV5-6; D is possibly TRBD1 (6 bases). Trimming shortened V by 1 base and J by 7 bases, and 15 bases separated the two germline ends. The V gene's germline CDR1 is SGHDT and CDR2 YYEEEE. The CDR3 is 14 residues long.

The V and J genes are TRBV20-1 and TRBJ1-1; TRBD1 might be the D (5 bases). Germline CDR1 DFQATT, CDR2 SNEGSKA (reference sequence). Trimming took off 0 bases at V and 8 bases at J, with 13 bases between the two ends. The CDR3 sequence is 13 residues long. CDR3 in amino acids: CSARDQRQGEAFF. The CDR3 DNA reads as TGCAGTGCTAGAGATCAGCGGCAGGGCGAAGCTTTCTTT.

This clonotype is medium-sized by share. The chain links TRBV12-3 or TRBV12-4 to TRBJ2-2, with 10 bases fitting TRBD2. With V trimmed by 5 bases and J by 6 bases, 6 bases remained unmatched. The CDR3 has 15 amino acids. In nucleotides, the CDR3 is TGTGCCAGCAGTCCTACTAGCGGGACCGCCGGGGAGCTGTTTTTT. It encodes CASSPTSGTAGELFF.

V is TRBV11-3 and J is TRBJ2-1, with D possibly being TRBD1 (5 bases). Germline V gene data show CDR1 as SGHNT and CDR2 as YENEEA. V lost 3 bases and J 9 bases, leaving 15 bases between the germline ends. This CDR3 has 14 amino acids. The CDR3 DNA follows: TGTGCCAGCAGCTTGGAATCAGGGTATGGTGAGCAGTTCTTC. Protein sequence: CASSLESGYGEQFF.

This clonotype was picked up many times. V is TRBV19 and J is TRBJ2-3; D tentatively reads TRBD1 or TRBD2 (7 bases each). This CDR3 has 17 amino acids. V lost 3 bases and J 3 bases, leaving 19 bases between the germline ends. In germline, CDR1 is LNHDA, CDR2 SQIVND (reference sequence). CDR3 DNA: TGTGCCAGTAGTATGGGTCCAGGGGGGGCGACGACAGATACGCAGTATTTT. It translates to CASSMGPGGATTDTQYF.

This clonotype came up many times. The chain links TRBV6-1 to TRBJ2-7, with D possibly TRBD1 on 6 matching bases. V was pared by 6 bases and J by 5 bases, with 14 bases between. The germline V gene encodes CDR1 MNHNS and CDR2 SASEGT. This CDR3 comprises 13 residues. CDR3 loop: CASSARPGDEQYF. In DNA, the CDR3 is TGTGCCAGCAGCGCACGGCCAGGGGACGAGCAGTACTTC.

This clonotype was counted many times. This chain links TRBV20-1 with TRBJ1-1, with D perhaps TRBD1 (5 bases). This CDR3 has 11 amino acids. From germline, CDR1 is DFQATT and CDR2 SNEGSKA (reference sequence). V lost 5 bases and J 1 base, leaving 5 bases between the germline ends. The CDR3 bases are TGCAGTGCTCAGGGGAACACTGAAGCTTTCTTT. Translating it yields CSAQGNTEAFF.

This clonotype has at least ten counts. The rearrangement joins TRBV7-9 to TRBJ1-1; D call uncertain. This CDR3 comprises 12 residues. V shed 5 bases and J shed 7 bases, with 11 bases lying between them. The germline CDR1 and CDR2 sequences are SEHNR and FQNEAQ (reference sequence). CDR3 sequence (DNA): TGTGCCAGCAGCCACCCCCGGGGTGAAGCTTTCTTT. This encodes CASSHPRGEAFF.

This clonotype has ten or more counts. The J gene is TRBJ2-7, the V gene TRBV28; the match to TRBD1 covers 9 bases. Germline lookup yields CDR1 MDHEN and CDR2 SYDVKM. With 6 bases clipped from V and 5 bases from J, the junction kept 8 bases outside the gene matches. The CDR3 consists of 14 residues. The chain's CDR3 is CASRPTGGGNEQYV. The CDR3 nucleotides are TGTGCCAGCAGACCCACAGGGGGCGGGAACGAGCAGTACGTC.

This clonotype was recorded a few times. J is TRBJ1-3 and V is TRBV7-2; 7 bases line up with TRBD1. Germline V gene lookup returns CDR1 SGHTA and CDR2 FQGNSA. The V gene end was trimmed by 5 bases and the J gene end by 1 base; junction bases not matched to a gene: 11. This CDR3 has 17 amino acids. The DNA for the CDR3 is TGTGCCAGCAGCGAGGACAGGATTATAGGTTCTGGAAACACCATATATTTT. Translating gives CASSEDRIIGSGNTIYF.

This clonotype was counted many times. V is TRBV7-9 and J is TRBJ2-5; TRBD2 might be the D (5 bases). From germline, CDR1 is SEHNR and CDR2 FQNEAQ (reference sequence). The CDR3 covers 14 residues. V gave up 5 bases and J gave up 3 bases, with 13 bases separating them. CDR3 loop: CASSRDLQKETQYF. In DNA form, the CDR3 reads TGTGCCAGCAGCCGGGATCTACAGAAAGAGACCCAGTACTTC. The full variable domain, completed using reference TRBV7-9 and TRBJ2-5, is DTGVSQNPRHKITKRGQNVTFRCDPISEHNRLYWYRQTLGQGPEFLTYFQNEAQLEKSRLLSDRFSAERPKGSFSTLEIQRTEQGDSAMYLCASSRDLQKETQYFGPGTRLLVL.

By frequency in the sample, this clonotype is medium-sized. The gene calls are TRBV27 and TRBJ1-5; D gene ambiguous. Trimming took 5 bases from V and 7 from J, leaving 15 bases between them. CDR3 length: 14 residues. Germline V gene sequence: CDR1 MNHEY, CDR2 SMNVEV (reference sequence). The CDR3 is CASSALLGGQPQHF. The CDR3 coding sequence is TGTGCCAGCAGTGCCCTTTTAGGAGGCCAGCCCCAGCATTTT.

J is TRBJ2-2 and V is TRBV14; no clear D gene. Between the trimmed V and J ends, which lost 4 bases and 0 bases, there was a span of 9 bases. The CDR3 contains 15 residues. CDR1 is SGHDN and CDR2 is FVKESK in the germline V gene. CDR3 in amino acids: CASSPGFPNTGELFF. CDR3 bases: TGTGCCAGCAGCCCAGGATTCCCGAACACCGGGGAGCTGTTTTTT.

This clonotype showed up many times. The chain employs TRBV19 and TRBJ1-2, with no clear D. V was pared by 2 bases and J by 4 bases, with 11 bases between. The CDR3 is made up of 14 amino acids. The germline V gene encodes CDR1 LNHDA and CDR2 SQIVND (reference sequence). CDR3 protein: CASSISQALYGYTF. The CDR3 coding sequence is TGTGCCAGTAGTATATCCCAGGCTCTCTATGGCTACACCTTC. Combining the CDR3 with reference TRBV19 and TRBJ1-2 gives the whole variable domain DGGITQSPKYLFRKEGQNVTLSCEQNLNHDAMYWYRQDPGQGLRLIYYSQIVNDFQKGDIAEGYSVSREKKESFPLTVTSAQKNPTAFYLCASSISQALYGYTFGSGTRLTVV.

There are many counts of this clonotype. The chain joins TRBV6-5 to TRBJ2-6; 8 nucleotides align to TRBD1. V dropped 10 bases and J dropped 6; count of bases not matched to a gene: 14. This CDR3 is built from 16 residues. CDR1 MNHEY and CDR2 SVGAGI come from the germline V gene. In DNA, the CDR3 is TGTGCCATTGGGACAGGCGCCCTCTATGCGGCCAACGTCCTGACTTTC. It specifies CAIGTGALYAANVLTF.

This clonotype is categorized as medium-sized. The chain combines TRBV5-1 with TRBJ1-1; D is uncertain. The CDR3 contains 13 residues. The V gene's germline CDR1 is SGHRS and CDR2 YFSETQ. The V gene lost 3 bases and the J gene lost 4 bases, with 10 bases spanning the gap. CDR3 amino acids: CASSSRLATEAFF. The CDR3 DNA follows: TGCGCCAGCAGCTCCAGGTTGGCCACTGAAGCTTTCTTT.

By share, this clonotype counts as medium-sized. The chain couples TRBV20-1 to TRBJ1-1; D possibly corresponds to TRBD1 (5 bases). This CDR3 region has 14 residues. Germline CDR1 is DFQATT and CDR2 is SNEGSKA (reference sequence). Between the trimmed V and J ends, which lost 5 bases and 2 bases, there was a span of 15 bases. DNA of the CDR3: TGCAGTGCTCTAACGACAGCTACCAACACTGAAGCTTTCTTT. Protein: CSALTTATNTEAFF.

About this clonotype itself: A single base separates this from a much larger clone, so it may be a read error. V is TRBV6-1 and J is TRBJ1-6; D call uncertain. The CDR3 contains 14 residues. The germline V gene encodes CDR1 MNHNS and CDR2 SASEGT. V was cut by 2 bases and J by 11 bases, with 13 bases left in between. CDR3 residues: CASSEYAGYTPLHF. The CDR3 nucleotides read TGTGCCAGCAGTGAATATGCCGGGTATACACCCCTCCACTTT.

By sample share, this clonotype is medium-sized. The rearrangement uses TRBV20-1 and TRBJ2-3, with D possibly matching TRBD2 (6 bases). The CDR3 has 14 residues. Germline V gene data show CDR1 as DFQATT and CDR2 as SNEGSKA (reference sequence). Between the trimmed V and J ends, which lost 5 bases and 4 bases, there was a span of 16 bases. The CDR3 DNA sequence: TGCAGTGCTCAGACCCCAGGGAGGCCAGATACGCAGTATTTT. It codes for CSAQTPGRPDTQYF.

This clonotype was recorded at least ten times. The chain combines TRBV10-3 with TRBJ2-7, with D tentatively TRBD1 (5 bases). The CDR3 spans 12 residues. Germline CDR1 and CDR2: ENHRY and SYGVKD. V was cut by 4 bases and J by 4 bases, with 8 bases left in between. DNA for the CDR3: TGTGCCATCAGTGCCGACAGTTACGAGCAGTACGTC. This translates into CAISADSYEQYV.

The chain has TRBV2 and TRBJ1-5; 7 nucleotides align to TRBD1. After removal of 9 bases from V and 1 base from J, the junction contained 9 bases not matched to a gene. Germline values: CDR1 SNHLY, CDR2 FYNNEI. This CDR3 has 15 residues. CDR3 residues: CASKRGTASNQPQHF. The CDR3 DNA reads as TGTGCCAGTAAACGGGGGACAGCAAGCAATCAGCCCCAGCATTTT.

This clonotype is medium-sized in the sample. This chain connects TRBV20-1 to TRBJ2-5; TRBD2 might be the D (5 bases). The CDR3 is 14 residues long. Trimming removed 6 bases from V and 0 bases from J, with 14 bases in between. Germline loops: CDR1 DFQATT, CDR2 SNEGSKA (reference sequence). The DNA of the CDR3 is TGCAGTGCCAAGACGAGGGCAGACCAAGAGACCCAGTACTTC. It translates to CSAKTRADQETQYF.